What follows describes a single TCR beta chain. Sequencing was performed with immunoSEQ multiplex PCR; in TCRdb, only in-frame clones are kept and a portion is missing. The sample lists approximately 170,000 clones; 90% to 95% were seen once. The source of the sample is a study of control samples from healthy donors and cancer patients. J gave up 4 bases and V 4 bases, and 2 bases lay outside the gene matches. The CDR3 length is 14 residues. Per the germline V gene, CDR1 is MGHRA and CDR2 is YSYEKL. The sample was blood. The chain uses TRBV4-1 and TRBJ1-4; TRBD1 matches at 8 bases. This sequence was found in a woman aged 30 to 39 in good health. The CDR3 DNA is TGCGCCAGCAGCCCCGACAGGGGTAATGAAAAACTGTTTTTT. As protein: CASSPDRGNEKLFF.